Presented here are 32 T cell receptor beta chains from one specimen sequenced in a study of beta chain features in type 1 diabetes. The study reverse transcribed the entire isolated RNA, so it sequenced expressed TCRB transcripts. Clones were read by immunoSEQ multiplex PCR, and TCRdb kept only the in-frame ones, dropping some. The sample holds over 500,000 clones, around 16% seen once. Sequencing was done on a sample of naive CD4+ T cells from blood. Receptor source: a man in his late teens or twenties in good health.

This clone showed up just a few times. This sequence joins TRBV9 and TRBJ2-3; 7 bases agree with TRBD2. The V segment lost 4 bases and the J segment 2 bases; nucleotides outside the gene matches: 7. This CDR3 region has 15 residues. Per germline, CDR1 SGDLS and CDR2 YYNGEE. CDR3 loop: CASSPARGVTDTQYF. The CDR3 DNA reads as TGTGCCAGCAGCCCGGCCCGGGGGGTCACAGATACGCAGTATTTT.

This clone has a handful of counts. The chain links TRBV28 to TRBJ2-1; D unclear. The CDR3 has 13 residues. The V end was cut by 5 bases, the J end by 8 bases, with 13 bases between. CDR1 is MDHEN and CDR2 is SYDVKM in the germline V gene. CDR3 amino acids: CASSLSGVHEQFF. CDR3 coding DNA: TGTGCCAGCAGTCTTAGTGGGGTCCATGAGCAGTTCTTC.

This clone turned up a few times. The chain carries TRBV27 and TRBJ2-1, with D tentatively TRBD2 (5 bases). V was shortened by 3 bases and J by 7 bases, with 16 bases between the two germline ends. Per germline, CDR1 MNHEY and CDR2 SMNVEV (reference sequence). The CDR3 covers 15 residues. CDR3 sequence reads: CASSFRHPTRNEQFF. The CDR3 DNA reads as TGTGCCAGCAGTTTCCGACACCCCACTAGGAATGAGCAGTTCTTC.

Regarding this clone: The same CDR3 arises from other DNA sequences in this sample as well. The genes are TRBV9 and TRBJ2-3; D gene ambiguous. The CDR3 is 14 amino acids. CDR1 is SGDLS and CDR2 is YYNGEE in the germline V gene. Trimming took 0 bases from V and 2 from J, leaving 7 bases between them. The CDR3 sequence is CASSVARTTDTQYF. The CDR3 DNA reads as TGTGCCAGCAGCGTAGCCAGGACCACAGATACGCAGTATTTT.

This clone was detected only a few times. Written as DNA, the CDR3 is TGTGCCAGCAGGACAGGGAGAGACGAGCAGTACTTC. Protein sequence: CASRTGRDEQYF. The rearrangement uses TRBV28 and TRBJ2-7; 7 bases agree with TRBD1. Germline V gives CDR1 MDHEN, CDR2 SYDVKM. V trimming: 6 bases; J trimming: 5 bases; junction bases outside the gene matches: 4. The CDR3 has 12 amino acids.

This sequence joins TRBV28 and TRBJ2-7, with 9 bases aligning to TRBD1. V lost 7 bases, J lost 0 bases, and 4 bases stayed unmatched. The CDR3 is made up of 14 amino acids. Per the germline V gene, CDR1 is MDHEN and CDR2 is SYDVKM. CDR3 DNA sequence: TGTGCCAGCATTATGACAGGGGGCTCCTACGAGCAGTACTTC. Protein product: CASIMTGGSYEQYF.

This clone has more than one count but fewer than ten. The chain joins TRBV6-5 to TRBJ2-5; D is tentatively TRBD1 or TRBD2 (6 bases each). Germline V gene data show CDR1 as MNHEY and CDR2 as SVGAGI. V was pared by 5 bases and J by 2 bases, with 12 bases between. CDR3 size: 14 residues. The CDR3 DNA reads TGTGCCAGCAGTCGGGGGCTGGTACAAGAGACCCAGTACTTC. Its protein is CASSRGLVQETQYF.

V and J are TRBV15 and TRBJ1-2; D may be TRBD1 (5 bases). The CDR3 is 16 amino acids. In germline, CDR1 is LNHNV, CDR2 YYDKDF (reference sequence). V was clipped by 4 bases and J by 0 bases, with 15 bases between them. The CDR3 DNA reads TGTGCCACCAGCAAAGATAGGCAGGGTTCTAACTATGGCTACACCTTC. It translates to CATSKDRQGSNYGYTF.

V and J are TRBV7-2 and TRBJ1-2; possibly TRBD1 for D (5 bases). The germline CDR1 and CDR2 sequences are SGHTA and FQGNSA. Trimming shortened V by 5 bases and J by 0 bases, and 7 bases separated the two germline ends. The CDR3 length is 13 residues. In DNA, the CDR3 is TGTGCCAGCAGCCCAGGGACTAACTATGGCTACACCTTC. This gives the protein CASSPGTNYGYTF.

This clone came up a few times. The V and J genes are TRBV7-2 and TRBJ2-7; D is unresolved. Per germline, CDR1 SGHTA and CDR2 FQGNSA. The CDR3 has 13 residues. Trimming took 7 bases from V and 0 from J, leaving 10 bases between them. CDR3 residues: CASTRRSSYEQYF. The CDR3 DNA reads as TGTGCCAGCACGCGCAGAAGCTCCTACGAGCAGTACTTC. Based on the CDR3 plus reference TRBV7-2 and TRBJ2-7, the full variable domain is GAGVSQSPSNKVTEKGKDVELRCDPISGHTALYWYRQSLGQGLEFLIYFQGNSAPDKSGLPSDRFSAERTGGSVSTLTIQRTQQEDSAVYLCASTRRSSYEQYFGPGTRLTVT.

In this sample, this clone turned up a few times. V and J are TRBV29-1 and TRBJ1-1; maybe TRBD1 (6 bases). Trimming pared 4 bases from V and 1 base from J, leaving 10 bases between. Germline V gene data show CDR1 as SQVTM and CDR2 as ANQGSEA. The CDR3 is 13 residues long. The chain's CDR3 is CSVVRGGNTEAFF. CDR3 in DNA: TGCAGCGTTGTAAGGGGGGGGAACACTGAAGCTTTCTTT. The variable domain in full, completed from reference TRBV29-1 and TRBJ1-1, reads SAVISQKPSRDICQRGTSLTIQCQVDSQVTMMFWYRQQPGQSLTLIATANQGSEATYESGFVIDKFPISRPNLTFSTLTVSNMSPEDSSIYLCSVVRGGNTEAFFGQGTRLTVV.

The rearrangement uses TRBV15 and TRBJ2-2; D is unclear. V was shortened by 0 bases and J by 7 bases, with 6 bases between the two germline ends. CDR1 LNHNV and CDR2 YYDKDF come from the germline V gene (reference sequence). This CDR3 spans 13 amino acids. CDR3 bases: TGTGCCACCAGCAGAGATGCTTACGGGGAGCTGTTTTTT. It translates to CATSRDAYGELFF. The whole variable domain, filled in from reference TRBV15 and TRBJ2-2, reads DAMVIQNPRYQVTQFGKPVTLSCSQTLNHNVMYWYQQKSSQAPKLLFHYYDKDFNNEADTPDNFQSRRPNTSFCFLDIRSPGLGDTAMYLCATSRDAYGELFFGEGSRLTVL.

This clone has a handful of counts. This rearrangement joins TRBV20-1 to TRBJ2-1; D call uncertain. Germline loops: CDR1 DFQATT, CDR2 SNEGSKA (reference sequence). The CDR3 length is 10 residues. Trimming took 7 bases from V and 7 from J, leaving 8 bases between them. In DNA form, the CDR3 reads TGCAGTGTTGAAACGAATGAGCAGTTCTTC. It encodes CSVETNEQFF.

V is TRBV25-1 and J is TRBJ2-2; weak D call: TRBD2 (5 bases). V gave up 5 bases and J gave up 3 bases, with 7 bases separating them. The germline V gene has CDR1 MGHDK and CDR2 SYGVNS. The CDR3 is 13 amino acids. In nucleotides, the CDR3 is TGTGCCAGCAGTACGCGGGACACCGGGGAGCTGTTTTTT. Translation: CASSTRDTGELFF.

This chain uses TRBV5-1 with TRBJ1-2; 8 positions match TRBD1. The length of the CDR3 is 15 residues. V trimming: 2 bases; J trimming: 2 bases; junction bases outside the gene matches: 5. The germline gives CDR1 SGHRS, CDR2 YFSETQ. The CDR3 here is CASSFRDRFNYGYTF. The CDR3 nucleotides are TGCGCCAGCAGCTTCCGGGACAGGTTCAACTATGGCTACACCTTC.

This clone was observed a few times. The V call is TRBV29-1, the J call TRBJ2-7; D ambiguous. The V and J ends lost 4 bases and 2 bases respectively, with 6 bases between them. The CDR3 extends over 11 amino acids. Per germline, CDR1 SQVTM and CDR2 ANQGSEA. CDR3 bases: TGCAGCGTTGGTGAAGCCTACGAGCAGTACTTC. This sequence encodes CSVGEAYEQYF.

The gene calls are TRBV28 and TRBJ2-7; 8 bases line up with TRBD2. Germline V gene data show CDR1 as MDHEN and CDR2 as SYDVKM. The CDR3 contains 15 residues. Germline trimming cut 2 bases from V and 0 bases from J; bases unmatched to any gene: 3. Written as DNA, the CDR3 is TGTGCCAGCAGTTTAGGCGGGAGGAGCTCCTACGAGCAGTACTTC. Protein: CASSLGGRSSYEQYF. Based on the CDR3 plus reference TRBV28 and TRBJ2-7, the full variable domain is DVKVTQSSRYLVKRTGEKVFLECVQDMDHENMFWYRQDPGLGLRLIYFSYDVKMKEKGDIPEGYSVSREKKERFSLILESASTNQTSMYLCASSLGGRSSYEQYFGPGTRLTVT.

The rearrangement joins TRBV28 to TRBJ1-1, with unresolved D. Trimming cost V 8 bases and J 1 base, with 5 bases left between them. Per the germline V gene, CDR1 is MDHEN and CDR2 is SYDVKM. The CDR3 sequence is 11 residues long. DNA for the CDR3: TGTGCCAGCGTCACGAACACTGAAGCTTTCTTT. This translates into CASVTNTEAFF.

This clone was counted only a few times. The gene calls are TRBV5-6 and TRBJ1-2, with TRBD1 identical over 10 bases. V lost 0 bases and J lost 4; bases outside the gene matches: 3. The CDR3 loop spans 15 amino acids. CDR1 is SGHDT, CDR2 YYEEEE, per germline. The DNA of the CDR3 is TGTGCCAGCAGCTTGGGGGACAGGGGTACCTATGGCTACACCTTC. As protein: CASSLGDRGTYGYTF.

This chain joins TRBV5-1 and TRBJ2-1; no definite D call. This CDR3 has 10 amino acids. V was cut by 4 bases and J by 7 bases, with 3 bases left in between. CDR1 is SGHRS, CDR2 YFSETQ, per germline. The CDR3 loop reads CASSRNEQFF. The CDR3, as DNA: TGCGCCAGCAGCAGGAATGAGCAGTTCTTC.

The genes are TRBV25-1 and TRBJ1-2; perhaps TRBD1 as D (6 bases). In germline, CDR1 is MGHDK, CDR2 SYGVNS. The CDR3 covers 12 residues. Deletions cut 6 bases from V and 4 bases from J, with 9 bases between. The CDR3 here is CASRGGGYGYTF. CDR3 coding DNA: TGTGCCAGCAGAGGGGGGGGCTATGGCTACACCTTC.

This clone was recorded once. Other DNA sequences in the same sample also yield this CDR3. V is TRBV5-1 and J is TRBJ2-3; 8 bases align to TRBD2. This CDR3 region has 15 residues. The V and J ends lost 2 bases and 2 bases, in that order; junction bases with no gene match: 4. Per the germline V gene, CDR1 is SGHRS and CDR2 is YFSETQ. CDR3 in amino acids: CASSFTSGSTDTQYF. As DNA, the CDR3 is TGCGCCAGCAGCTTTACTAGCGGTTCCACAGATACGCAGTATTTT.

In its sample, this clone was seen a few times. The chain joins TRBV27 to TRBJ2-3, with D maybe TRBD2 (6 bases). The CDR3 length is 16 residues. V lost 6 bases to trimming and J lost 1 base, with 17 bases between them. Looked up from germline, CDR1 is MNHEY and CDR2 is SMNVEV (reference sequence). CDR3 in DNA: TGTGCCAGCAGCGCGCCGTTACAGCGGGGCACAGATACGCAGTATTTT. Protein: CASSAPLQRGTDTQYF.

V is TRBV18 and J is TRBJ1-2, with 7 bases that match TRBD1. Germline-derived CDR1 and CDR2 are KGHSH and LQKENI. CDR3 length: 13 amino acids. V was pared by 6 bases and J by 6 bases, with 7 bases of the junction left unmatched. The CDR3 loop reads CASSLDRADGYTF. The CDR3 DNA follows: TGTGCCAGCTCCCTAGACAGGGCGGATGGCTACACCTTC.

This clone was counted only a few times. V is TRBV7-8 and J is TRBJ1-5; TRBD1 might be the D (5 bases). V lost 4 bases and J lost 5, with 21 bases in between. The germline V gene encodes CDR1 SGHVS and CDR2 FQNEAQ. The CDR3 is 17 residues long. CDR3 residues: CASSSRTPRQADQPQHF. The DNA of the CDR3 is TGTGCCAGCAGCTCGCGGACACCTCGGCAAGCGGATCAGCCCCAGCATTTT.

There are a few counts of this clone. The rearrangement uses TRBV6-1 and TRBJ2-7; D is perhaps TRBD2 (7 bases). The CDR3 spans 15 residues. The V gene lost 5 bases and the J gene lost 3 bases, with 17 bases spanning the gap. Germline CDR1 and CDR2: MNHNS and SASEGT. In DNA, the CDR3 is TGTGCCAGCAGTTCCTGGAGAGGGGGGGTCTACGAGCAGTACTTC. It encodes CASSSWRGGVYEQYF.

The CDR3 is CASSTPGQGGYKQYF. The CDR3 nucleotides read TGTGCCAGCAGTACCCCGGGACAGGGGGGTTACAAGCAGTACTTC. The rearrangement uses TRBV25-1 and TRBJ2-7; 11 positions match TRBD1. In germline, CDR1 is MGHDK, CDR2 SYGVNS. The CDR3 consists of 15 residues. Trimming cost V 5 bases and J 8 bases; bases outside gene matches: 11.

The chain is built from TRBV5-1 and TRBJ1-1; perhaps TRBD1 as D (5 bases). The CDR3 has 15 residues. The germline V gene encodes CDR1 SGHRS and CDR2 YFSETQ. The germline V and J ends were trimmed by 0 bases and 0 bases, with 9 bases remaining between them. The CDR3 sequence: CASSLGGRVNTEAFF. CDR3 DNA sequence: TGCGCCAGCAGCTTGGGCGGCAGGGTGAACACTGAAGCTTTCTTT.

In this sample, this clone turned up a few times. The chain employs TRBV7-3 and TRBJ1-1; D is perhaps TRBD1 (5 bases). Germline V gene lookup returns CDR1 SGHTA and CDR2 FQGTGA. The V end lost 3 bases, the J end lost 1 base, and 12 bases lay between the germline ends. The CDR3 spans 15 residues. CDR3 DNA: TGTGCCAGCAGCTTGGAGGGTCAGGGGAACACTGAAGCTTTCTTT. The encoded protein is CASSLEGQGNTEAFF.

The chain is built from TRBV4-3 and TRBJ2-5, with D tentatively TRBD1 (5 bases). CDR1 and CDR2 from the germline V gene are LGHNA and YSLEER. This CDR3 has 15 amino acids. V shed 1 base and J shed 5 bases, with 14 bases lying between them. CDR3 nucleotides: TGCGCCAGCAGCCAAGTGGGGCTAGTAACGGAGACCCAGTACTTC. Its protein is CASSQVGLVTETQYF.

This clone showed up just a few times. The genes are TRBV5-1 and TRBJ2-5; TRBD1 might be the D (5 bases). Trimming shortened V by 5 bases and J by 2 bases, and 10 bases separated the two germline ends. Germline V gene data show CDR1 as SGHRS and CDR2 as YFSETQ. The CDR3 is made up of 13 amino acids. The CDR3 DNA reads as TGCGCCAGCAGACACACAGGTCAAGAGACCCAGTACTTC. It translates to CASRHTGQETQYF.

The chain is built from TRBV28 and TRBJ1-5, with 8 bases matching TRBD1. Germline V lookup: CDR1 MDHEN, CDR2 SYDVKM. V gave up 3 bases and J gave up 7 bases; unmatched junction bases: 5. CDR3 length equals 14 residues. The CDR3 region is CASSFAGGEQPQHF. The CDR3 coding sequence is TGTGCCAGCAGTTTTGCAGGGGGCGAACAGCCCCAGCATTTT.